This T cell receptor (beta chain) is from a study of blood T cell repertoires in COVID-19 (dated by TCRdb to 2020 to 2022). Turning to the overall study: Samples from collaborators originated in the United States, Italy and Spain and spanned both the acute and convalescent phases of COVID-19. The material from the prospective study consisted of cDNA or gDNA derived from T cells, B-cell-depleted T cells, or PBMCs. Deeply sampled blood TCRbeta repertoires from subjects exposed to, actively infected with, or recovered from COVID-19 were included in the dataset. A freely available public database, intended as a resource for researchers studying the immune response to SARS-CoV-2, is where the repertoires were released. Samples came from the ongoing ImmuneRACE study (first 160 participants) plus 1,254 subjects from 6 global collaborators. Sample metadata almost always included a de-identified subject ID, COVID-19 status, age in years and sex. Where available, HLA class I and class II types were obtained from metadata supplied by the sample provider rather than from assay-based typing. The research as a whole found: Clinical and demographic metadata were provided uncurated, with the amount varying by source and participant.

Participants in the prospective study were aged about 18 to 89 years, lived in 20 to 25 United States geographic areas, and enrolled through a virtual design. In the prospective study, participants were assigned to cohorts based on the clinical history participants reported in a screening survey and a study questionnaire. For ImmuneRACE Cohort 3, a participant was defined as recovered based on two consecutive negative NP/OP PCR tests, clearance by a healthcare professional, or resolution of symptoms. Each participant in the prospective study had whole blood, serum and a nasopharyngeal or oropharyngeal swab collected by mobile phlebotomists. Participants in the prospective study had the option to provide additional blood draws and questionnaires over a roughly two-month period. Blood samples from the prospective study were shipped frozen or at room temperature prior to DNA extraction. Including the terminal cysteine and phenylalanine, the CDR3 comprises 16 residues. The DNA shown is the 48-base CDR3, in frame from base 1. For this chain, trimming is 5 bases at the V end and 5 bases at the J end, and the number of junction bases without a gene match is 12. Via the germline V gene (reference sequence), CDR1 is SEHNR and CDR2 FQNEAQ.

The immunoSEQ Assay, a bias-controlled multiplex PCR, was used to amplify TCRbeta CDR3 regions from genomic DNA. The authors' analysis ran thus. Within the assay, amplification of reference gene primers was used to estimate how many nucleated cells each sample contained. To quantify the absolute abundance of each unique TCRbeta CDR3 rearrangement, sequence reads were collapsed and filtered. For each sample, productive Simpson clonality was calculated as the square root of Simpson's diversity index across productive rearrangements. TCRdb limited this immuneACCESS table to in-frame rearrangements with V and J called. A share of clones is missing; checked studies link under half to unresolved V genes, and the rest is unexplained. V, J and clone size are those of that table, while D and trimming were read from the DNA. The sample includes approximately 170,000 clones, with 88% observed a single time. The top ten constitute approximately 9% of the sample.

Remarks on this clone: The specificity of this receptor is unknown. Per-base quality was not reported, and no clone a single base away is much larger than it.

The specimen sequenced was PBMCs or T cells enriched from blood (not recorded which). This sequence was found in a woman between 18 and 29 years old who had recovered from COVID-19. The chain uses TRBV7-9 and TRBJ2-5, with TRBD2 matching 9 junction bases. The nucleotide sequence reads as follows: TGTGCCAGCAGCCCCCGGAATAGCGGGAGTCTGGAGACCCAGTACTTC. Its amino acids are CASSPRNSGSLETQYF. With all but the CDR3 taken from the reference TRBV7-9 and TRBJ2-5 genes, the full variable domain is: DTGVSQNPRHKITKRGQNVTFRCDPISEHNRLYWYRQTLGQGPEFLTYFQNEAQLEKSRLLSDRFSAERPKGSFSTLEIQRTEQGDSAMYLCASSPRNSGSLETQYFGPGTRLLVL.